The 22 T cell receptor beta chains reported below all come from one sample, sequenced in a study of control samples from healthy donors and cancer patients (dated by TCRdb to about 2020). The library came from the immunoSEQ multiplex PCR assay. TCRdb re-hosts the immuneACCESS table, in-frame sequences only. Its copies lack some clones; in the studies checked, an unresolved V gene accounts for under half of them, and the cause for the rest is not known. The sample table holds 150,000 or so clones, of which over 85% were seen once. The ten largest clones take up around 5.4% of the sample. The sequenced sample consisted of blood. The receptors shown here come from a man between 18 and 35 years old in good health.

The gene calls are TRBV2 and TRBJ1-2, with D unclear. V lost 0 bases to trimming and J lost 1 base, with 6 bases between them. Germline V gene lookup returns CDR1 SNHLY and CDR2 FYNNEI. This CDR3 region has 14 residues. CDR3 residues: CASSEASINYGYTF. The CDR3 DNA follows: TGTGCCAGCAGTGAAGCTTCGATTAACTATGGCTACACCTTC.

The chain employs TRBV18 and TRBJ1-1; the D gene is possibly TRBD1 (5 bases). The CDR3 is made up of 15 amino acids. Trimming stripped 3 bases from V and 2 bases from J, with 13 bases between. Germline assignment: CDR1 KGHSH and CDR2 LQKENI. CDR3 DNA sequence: TGTGCCAGCTCACCCTCAGACAGAAGAAACACTGAAGCTTTCTTT. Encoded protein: CASSPSDRRNTEAFF. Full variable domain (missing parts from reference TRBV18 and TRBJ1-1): NAGVMQNPRHLVRRRGQEARLRCSPMKGHSHVYWYRQLPEEGLKFMVYLQKENIIDESGMPKERFSAEFPKEGPSILRIQQVVRGDSAAYFCASSPSDRRNTEAFFGQGTRLTVV.

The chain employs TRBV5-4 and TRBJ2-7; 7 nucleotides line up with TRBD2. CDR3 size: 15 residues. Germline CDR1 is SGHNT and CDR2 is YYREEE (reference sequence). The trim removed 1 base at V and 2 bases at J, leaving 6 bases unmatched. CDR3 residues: CASSLFRGDTYEQYF. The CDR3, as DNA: TGTGCCAGCAGCTTGTTCCGGGGGGATACCTACGAGCAGTACTTC. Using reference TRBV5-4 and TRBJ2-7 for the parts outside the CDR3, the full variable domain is ETGVTQSPTHLIKTRGQQVTLRCSSQSGHNTVSWYQQALGQGPQFIFQYYREEENGRGNFPPRFSGLQFPNYSSELNVNALELDDSALYLCASSLFRGDTYEQYFGPGTRLTVT.

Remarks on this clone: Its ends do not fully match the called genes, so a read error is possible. The CDR3 here is CASREGPKGVWGYTF. CDR3 bases: TGTGCCAGCAGAGAAGGACCCAAGGGGGTCTGGGGCTACACCTTC. The chain is built from TRBV2 and TRBJ1-2; weak D call: TRBD1 (6 bases). CDR1 is SNHLY and CDR2 is FYNNEI in the germline V gene. The CDR3 totals 15 residues.

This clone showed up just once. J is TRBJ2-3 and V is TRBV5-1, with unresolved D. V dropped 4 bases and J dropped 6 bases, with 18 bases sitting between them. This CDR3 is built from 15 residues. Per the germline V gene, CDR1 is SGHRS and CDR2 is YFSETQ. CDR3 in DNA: TGCGCCAGCAGCGATCCGGCGGTGTCCAAGGATACGCAGTATTTT. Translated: CASSDPAVSKDTQYF.

The CDR3: CASGTSGYEQYF. As DNA, the CDR3 is TGTGCCTCCGGGACTAGCGGCTACGAGCAGTACTTC. The V and J genes are TRBV30 and TRBJ2-7; 11 bases map to TRBD2. Unmatched junction bases numbered 2, after V lost 7 bases and J lost 3 bases. This CDR3 spans 12 amino acids. Germline V gene sequence: CDR1 GTSNPN, CDR2 SVGIG (reference sequence).

CDR3 coding DNA: TGTGCCAGCAGCCAAGTCGTCCGGTCCACAGATACGCAGTATTTT. Its protein is CASSQVVRSTDTQYF. The chain carries TRBV14 and TRBJ2-3, with D hard to call. This CDR3 contains 15 residues. The V end was cut by 1 base, the J end by 2 bases, with 10 bases between. Germline values: CDR1 SGHDN, CDR2 FVKESK.

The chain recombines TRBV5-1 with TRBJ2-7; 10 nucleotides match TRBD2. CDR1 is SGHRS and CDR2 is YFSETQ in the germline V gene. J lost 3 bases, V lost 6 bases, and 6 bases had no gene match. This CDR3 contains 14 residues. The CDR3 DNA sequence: TGCGCCAGCACCCTAGCGGGGGCGAACTACGAGCAGTACTTC. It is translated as CASTLAGANYEQYF.

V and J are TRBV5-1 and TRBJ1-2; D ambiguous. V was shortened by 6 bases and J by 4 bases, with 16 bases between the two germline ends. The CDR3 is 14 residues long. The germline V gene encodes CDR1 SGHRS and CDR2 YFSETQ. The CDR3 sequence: CASNTNGEAYGYTF. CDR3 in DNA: TGCGCCAGCAACACCAATGGAGAGGCCTATGGCTACACCTTC.

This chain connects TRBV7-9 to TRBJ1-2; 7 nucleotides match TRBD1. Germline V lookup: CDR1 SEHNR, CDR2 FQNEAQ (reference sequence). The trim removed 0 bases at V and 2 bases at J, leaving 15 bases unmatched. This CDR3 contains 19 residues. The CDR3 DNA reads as TGTGCCAGCAGCTTAGCGCGACCTGGACAGGCGGACTCAAACTATGGCTACACCTTC. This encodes CASSLARPGQADSNYGYTF. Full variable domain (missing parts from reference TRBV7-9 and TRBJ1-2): DTGVSQNPRHKITKRGQNVTFRCDPISEHNRLYWYRQTLGQGPEFLTYFQNEAQLEKSRLLSDRFSAERPKGSFSTLEIQRTEQGDSAMYLCASSLARPGQADSNYGYTFGSGTRLTVV.

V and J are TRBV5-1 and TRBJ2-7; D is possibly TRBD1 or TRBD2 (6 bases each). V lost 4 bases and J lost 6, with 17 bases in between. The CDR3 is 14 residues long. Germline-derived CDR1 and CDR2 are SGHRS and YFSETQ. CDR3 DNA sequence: TGCGCCAGCAGCAGGGGGGCCGGGAGCAGCGAGCAGTACTTC. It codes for CASSRGAGSSEQYF.

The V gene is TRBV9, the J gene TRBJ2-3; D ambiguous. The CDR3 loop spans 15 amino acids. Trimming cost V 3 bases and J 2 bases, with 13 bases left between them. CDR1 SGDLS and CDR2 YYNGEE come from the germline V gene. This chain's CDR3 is CASSASGDPTDTQYF. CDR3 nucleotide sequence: TGTGCCAGCAGCGCGTCAGGAGATCCCACAGATACGCAGTATTTT.

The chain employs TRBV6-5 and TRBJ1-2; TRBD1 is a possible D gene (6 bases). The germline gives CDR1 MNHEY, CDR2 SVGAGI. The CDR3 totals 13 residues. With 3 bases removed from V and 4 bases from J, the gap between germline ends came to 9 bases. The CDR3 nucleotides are TGTGCCAGCAGTTATAACAGGGCCTATGGCTACACCTTC. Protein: CASSYNRAYGYTF.

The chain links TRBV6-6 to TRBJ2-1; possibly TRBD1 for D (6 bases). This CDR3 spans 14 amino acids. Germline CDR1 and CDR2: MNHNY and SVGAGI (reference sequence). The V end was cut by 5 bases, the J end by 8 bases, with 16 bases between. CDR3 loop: CASSLQGSIDEQFF. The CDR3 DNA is TGTGCCAGCAGTCTACAGGGATCTATCGATGAGCAGTTCTTC.

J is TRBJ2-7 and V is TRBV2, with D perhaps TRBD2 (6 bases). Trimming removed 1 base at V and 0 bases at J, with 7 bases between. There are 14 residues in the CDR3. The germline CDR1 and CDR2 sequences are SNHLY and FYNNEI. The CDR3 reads CASSEVGSSYEQYF. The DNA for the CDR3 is TGTGCCAGCAGTGAAGTCGGGAGCTCCTACGAGCAGTACTTC. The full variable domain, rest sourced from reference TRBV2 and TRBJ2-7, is EPEVTQTPSHQVTQMGQEVILRCVPISNHLYFYWYRQILGQKVEFLVSFYNNEISEKSEIFDDQFSVERPDGSNFTLKIRSTKLEDSAMYFCASSEVGSSYEQYFGPGTRLTVT.

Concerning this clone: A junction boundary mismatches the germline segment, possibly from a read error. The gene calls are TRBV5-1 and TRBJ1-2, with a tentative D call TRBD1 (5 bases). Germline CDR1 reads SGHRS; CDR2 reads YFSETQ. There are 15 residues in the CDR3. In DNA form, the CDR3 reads TGCGCCAGCAGCTTGGGTCCCAGGGTAAACTCTGGCTACACCTTC. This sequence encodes CASSLGPRVNSGYTF.

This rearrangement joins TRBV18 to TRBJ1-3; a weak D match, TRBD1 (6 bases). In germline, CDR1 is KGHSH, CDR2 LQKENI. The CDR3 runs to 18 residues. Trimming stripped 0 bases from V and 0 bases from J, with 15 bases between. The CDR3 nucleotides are TGTGCCAGCTCACCACCTAACAGGGATAGGATCTCTGGAAACACCATATATTTT. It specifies CASSPPNRDRISGNTIYF. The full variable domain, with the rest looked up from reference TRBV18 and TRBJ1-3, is NAGVMQNPRHLVRRRGQEARLRCSPMKGHSHVYWYRQLPEEGLKFMVYLQKENIIDESGMPKERFSAEFPKEGPSILRIQQVVRGDSAAYFCASSPPNRDRISGNTIYFGEGSWLTVV.

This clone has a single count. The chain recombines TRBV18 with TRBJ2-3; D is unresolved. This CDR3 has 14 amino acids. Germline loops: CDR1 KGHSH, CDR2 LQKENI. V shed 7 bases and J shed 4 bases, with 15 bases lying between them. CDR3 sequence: CASFRRPEADTQYF. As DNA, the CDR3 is TGTGCCAGCTTCCGACGGCCTGAAGCAGATACGCAGTATTTT.

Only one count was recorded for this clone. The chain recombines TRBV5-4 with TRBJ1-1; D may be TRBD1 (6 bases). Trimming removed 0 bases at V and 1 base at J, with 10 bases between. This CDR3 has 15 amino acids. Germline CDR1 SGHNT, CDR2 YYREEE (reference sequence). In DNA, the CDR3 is TGTGCCAGCAGCTTGGCAAAGGGACAGAACACTGAAGCTTTCTTT. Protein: CASSLAKGQNTEAFF. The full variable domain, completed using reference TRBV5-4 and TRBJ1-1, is ETGVTQSPTHLIKTRGQQVTLRCSSQSGHNTVSWYQQALGQGPQFIFQYYREEENGRGNFPPRFSGLQFPNYSSELNVNALELDDSALYLCASSLAKGQNTEAFFGQGTRLTVV.

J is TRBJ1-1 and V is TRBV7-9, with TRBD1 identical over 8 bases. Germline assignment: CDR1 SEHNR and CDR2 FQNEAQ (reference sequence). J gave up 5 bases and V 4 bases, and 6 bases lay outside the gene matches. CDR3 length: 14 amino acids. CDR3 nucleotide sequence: TGTGCCAGCAGCTCCCGGACAGGGAATACTGAAGCTTTCTTT. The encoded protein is CASSSRTGNTEAFF.

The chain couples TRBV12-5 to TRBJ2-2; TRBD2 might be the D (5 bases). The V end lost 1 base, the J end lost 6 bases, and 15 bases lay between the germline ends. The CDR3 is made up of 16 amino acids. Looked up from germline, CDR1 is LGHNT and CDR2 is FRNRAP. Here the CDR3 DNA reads TGTGCTAGTGGTTTGGCTACCGGGAATTGGGCCGGGGAGCTGTTTTTT. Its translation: CASGLATGNWAGELFF. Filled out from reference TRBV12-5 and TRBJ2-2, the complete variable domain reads DARVTQTPRHKVTEMGQEVTMRCQPILGHNTVFWYRQTMMQGLELLAYFRNRAPLDDSGMPKDRFSAEMPDATLATLKIQPSEPRDSAVYFCASGLATGNWAGELFFGEGSRLTVL.

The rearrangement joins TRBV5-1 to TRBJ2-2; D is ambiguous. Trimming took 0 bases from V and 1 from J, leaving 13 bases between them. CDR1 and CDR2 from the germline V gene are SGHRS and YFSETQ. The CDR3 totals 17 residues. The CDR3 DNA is TGCGCCAGCAGCTTGGTTCGGGCAGGAGTGAACACCGGGGAGCTGTTTTTT. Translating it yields CASSLVRAGVNTGELFF.